A selection of T cell receptor beta chains follows, all from one sample in a study of identical twins. TCRdb redid the calling of the 5' RACE reads with MiXCR, one entry per CDR3 protein. The repertoire holds some 240,000 distinct CDR3 sequences, more than 9% seen once, with roughly 10% in the top ten. The sample was memory T cells sorted from blood. The receptor source for this set is a man aged 45-60 years in good health. The conserved cysteine and the conserved F or W are not part of the CDR3 here. Fields, in order: J gene, V gene, CDR3 protein.

TRBJ1-6	TRBV9	ASSVGSNSPLH
TRBJ1-4	TRBV7-6	ASSLESGQGFEKLF
TRBJ2-7	TRBV7-2	ASSLSRGPYEQY
TRBJ1-3	TRBV20-1	SAGQGSGNTIY
TRBJ2-3	TRBV5-1	ASSLGQARGTDTQY
TRBJ2-1	TRBV9	ASSATSGSAEQF
TRBJ2-7	TRBV11-2	ASSLNEGLEQY
TRBJ2-1	TRBV7-9	ASSLVVAAPVGEQF
TRBJ2-4	TRBV20-1	SARGSDGRNKNIQY
TRBJ2-7	TRBV3-1	ASSQVLAFTSYEQY
TRBJ1-1	TRBV7-2	ASSSQAALGGNTEAF
TRBJ1-5	TRBV20-1	SAPTTGQGEIGNQPQH
TRBJ1-6	TRBV20-1	SASPQMGRALH
TRBJ2-7	TRBV7-2	ASSLEGGGKYEQY
TRBJ2-2	TRBV20-1	SARDRFSGSSPTGELF
TRBJ1-2	TRBV20-1	SALPTGQANYGYT
TRBJ2-2	TRBV28	ASSPPAGRKNTGELF
TRBJ2-3	TRBV4-2	ASSQEGTSTDTQY
TRBJ2-6	TRBV19	ASSGTVGVRAGANVLT
TRBJ2-3	TRBV12-3/TRBV12-4	ASRLAPSGTDTQY
TRBJ1-1	TRBV7-2	ASSLLNTGWAGTEAF
TRBJ2-1	TRBV20-1	SASPRANEQF
TRBJ2-7	TRBV7-2	ASSLGDKMGEQY
TRBJ2-5	TRBV14	AGSQPEPQY
TRBJ1-2	TRBV5-5	ASSVDGLNYGYT
TRBJ2-1	TRBV27	ASSPTTAGSVNEQF
TRBJ1-5	TRBV9	ASSVVGRGGQPQH
TRBJ2-7	TRBV20-1	SAPLVGASEQY
TRBJ2-2	TRBV19	ASSQAGELTGELF
TRBJ2-5	TRBV7-8	ASSLAVGETQY
TRBJ2-3	TRBV5-8	ASNLGTGGTDTQY
TRBJ1-2	TRBV4-1	ASSQAGGGYT